This TCR beta chain was recorded in a study of blood T cell repertoires in COVID-19. Sequencing used immunoSEQ multiplex PCR; TCRdb keeps in-frame clones, though not all of them. The sample shows over 120,000 clones, roughly 89% of them seen only once. This clone was observed a handful of times. V lost 5 bases and J lost 8; bases outside the gene matches: 10. CDR3 length: 14 amino acids. Germline CDR1 and CDR2: GTSNPN and SVGIG (reference sequence). The rearrangement joins TRBV30 to TRBJ1-4; 8 positions agree with TRBD1. Sequences were obtained from peripheral blood. The receptor's source is a man in his sixties with active or convalescent COVID-19. The CDR3 reads CAWQKDRGNEKLFF. The CDR3 nucleotides read TGTGCCTGGCAAAAAGACAGGGGCAACGAAAAACTGTTTTTT.